This is a list of T cell receptor beta chains from one sample in a study of T cell repertoires in cytomegalovirus infection. Antigen specificity for these receptors is unknown. TCRdb reanalysed the reads using MiXCR and keeps one entry per CDR3 protein. The sample lists under 350,000 distinct CDR3 sequences, roughly a fifth occurring once. Here the sequenced sample was cultured PBMCs, taken from culture after CMV antigen stimulation. The source of these receptors is a human donor in good health (CMV status not recorded). Some clones in this sample may be carry-over from other donors' samples. Each CDR3 is given with its conserved first and last residue. Fields, in order: V gene, J gene, D gene, clone size, CDR3 protein, CDR3 DNA. D genes are given only for firm matches. Clone size is shown for a subset of rows, as once, few, many or a class of expanded clone.

v_call: TRBV6-2/TRBV6-3; j_call: TRBJ1-1; d_call: -; clone_size: -; cdr3_aa: CASGDPNTEAFF; cdr3_nt: TGTGCCAGCGGGGATCCGAACACTGAAGCTTTCTTT
v_call: TRBV7-2; j_call: TRBJ1-3; d_call: -; clone_size: many; cdr3_aa: CASSFMDSRGDTIYF; cdr3_nt: TGTGCCAGCAGCTTCATGGACAGCCGGGGGGACACCATATATTTT
v_call: TRBV4-1; j_call: TRBJ2-5; d_call: TRBD1; clone_size: few; cdr3_aa: CASSWDRGLSQETQYF; cdr3_nt: TGCGCCAGCAGCTGGGACAGGGGACTCTCACAAGAGACCCAGTACTTC
v_call: TRBV7-2; j_call: TRBJ1-5; d_call: -; clone_size: -; cdr3_aa: CASSLEPISNQPQHF; cdr3_nt: TGTGCCAGCAGCTTAGAGCCGATTAGCAATCAGCCCCAGCATTTT
v_call: TRBV5-4; j_call: TRBJ1-1; d_call: TRBD1; clone_size: few; cdr3_aa: CASSRGQGGTEAFF; cdr3_nt: TGTGCCAGCAGCCGGGGACAGGGGGGAACTGAAGCTTTCTTT
v_call: TRBV7-2; j_call: TRBJ2-5; d_call: -; clone_size: many; cdr3_aa: CASSLTHRTVQETQYF; cdr3_nt: TGTGCCAGCAGCTTAACGCATAGGACAGTACAAGAGACCCAGTACTTC
v_call: TRBV6-6; j_call: TRBJ2-3; d_call: -; clone_size: few; cdr3_aa: CASCQRRTDTQYF; cdr3_nt: TGTGCCAGCTGTCAGCGGAGGACAGATACGCAGTATTTT
v_call: TRBV27; j_call: TRBJ2-1; d_call: -; clone_size: few; cdr3_aa: CASRQRGREQFF; cdr3_nt: TGTGCCAGCAGGCAGCGTGGGCGGGAGCAGTTCTTC
v_call: TRBV6-2/TRBV6-3; j_call: TRBJ2-4; d_call: -; clone_size: few; cdr3_aa: CASSFTRQEAKNIQYF; cdr3_nt: TGTGCCAGCAGTTTCACTAGGCAGGAGGCCAAAAACATTCAGTACTTC
v_call: TRBV24-1; j_call: TRBJ2-1; d_call: TRBD2; clone_size: few; cdr3_aa: CATSDPYGAGDNEQFF; cdr3_nt: TGTGCCACCAGTGATCCATACGGAGCGGGAGACAATGAGCAGTTCTTC
v_call: TRBV2; j_call: TRBJ1-5; d_call: -; clone_size: -; cdr3_aa: CASGPAEPQHF; cdr3_nt: TGTGCCAGCGGCCCCGCGGAGCCCCAGCATTTT
v_call: TRBV30; j_call: TRBJ2-1; d_call: -; clone_size: few; cdr3_aa: CAWMSGADNEQFF; cdr3_nt: TGTGCCTGGATGAGCGGAGCTGACAATGAGCAGTTCTTC
v_call: TRBV4-2; j_call: TRBJ2-1; d_call: -; clone_size: few; cdr3_aa: CASSHHLDPNEQFF; cdr3_nt: TGTGCCAGCAGCCACCACCTGGACCCTAATGAGCAGTTCTTC
v_call: TRBV12-3/TRBV12-4; j_call: TRBJ2-5; d_call: TRBD2; clone_size: many; cdr3_aa: CASSQLAGRETQYF; cdr3_nt: TGTGCCAGCAGCCAACTAGCGGGGAGAGAGACCCAGTACTTC
v_call: TRBV4-3; j_call: TRBJ2-3; d_call: -; clone_size: -; cdr3_aa: CASSQVTSDTQYF; cdr3_nt: TGCGCCAGCAGCCAAGTGACATCAGATACGCAGTATTTT
v_call: TRBV6-2/TRBV6-3; j_call: TRBJ1-5; d_call: TRBD1; clone_size: few; cdr3_aa: CASTWDRDNQPQHF; cdr3_nt: TGTGCCAGCACCTGGGACAGGGACAATCAGCCCCAGCATTTT
v_call: TRBV7-2; j_call: TRBJ2-2; d_call: TRBD2; clone_size: -; cdr3_aa: CASSLTLAGSGELFF; cdr3_nt: TGTGCCAGCAGCTTAACCCTAGCGGGATCCGGGGAGCTGTTTTTT
v_call: TRBV19; j_call: TRBJ1-1; d_call: TRBD1; clone_size: few; cdr3_aa: CASRDLDRATEAFF; cdr3_nt: TGTGCCAGTAGGGACCTGGACAGGGCCACTGAAGCTTTCTTT
v_call: TRBV28; j_call: TRBJ1-4; d_call: -; clone_size: -; cdr3_aa: CASSTQDRRGNEKLFF; cdr3_nt: TGTGCCAGCAGTACCCAGGACAGACGAGGGAATGAAAAACTGTTTTTT
v_call: TRBV19; j_call: TRBJ2-3; d_call: -; clone_size: few; cdr3_aa: CASSINEGSTDTQYF; cdr3_nt: TGTGCCAGTAGTATAAACGAGGGATCCACAGATACGCAGTATTTT
v_call: TRBV6-2/TRBV6-3; j_call: TRBJ2-7; d_call: -; clone_size: few; cdr3_aa: CASSYSKGTIHRYEQYF; cdr3_nt: TGTGCCAGCAGTTACTCGAAGGGCACGATACACCGCTACGAGCAGTACTTC
v_call: TRBV5-4; j_call: TRBJ1-2; d_call: -; clone_size: -; cdr3_aa: CASSPLGPANYGYTF; cdr3_nt: TGTGCCAGCAGCCCCTTGGGGCCAGCTAACTATGGCTACACCTTC
v_call: TRBV4-1; j_call: TRBJ2-1; d_call: TRBD2; clone_size: few; cdr3_aa: CASSLLPRLAGGNYNEQFF; cdr3_nt: TGCGCCAGCAGCCTACTACCTCGCCTAGCGGGAGGGAACTACAATGAGCAGTTCTTC
v_call: TRBV6-5; j_call: TRBJ2-3; d_call: -; clone_size: many; cdr3_aa: CASSYGGSTDTQYF; cdr3_nt: TGTGCCAGCAGTTACGGTGGCAGCACAGATACGCAGTATTTT
v_call: TRBV9; j_call: TRBJ2-2; d_call: -; clone_size: -; cdr3_aa: CASSVGSGNTGELFF; cdr3_nt: TGTGCCAGCAGCGTAGGTTCTGGGAACACCGGGGAGCTGTTTTTT
v_call: TRBV28; j_call: TRBJ2-7; d_call: TRBD1; clone_size: many; cdr3_aa: CASSSGQGFHEQYF; cdr3_nt: TGTGCCAGCAGTTCGGGACAGGGTTTCCACGAGCAGTACTTC
v_call: TRBV12-3/TRBV12-4; j_call: TRBJ2-1; d_call: TRBD2; clone_size: few; cdr3_aa: CASSPRTRLSLYNEQFF; cdr3_nt: TGTGCCAGCAGTCCTAGGACTAGACTTAGCCTTTACAATGAGCAGTTCTTC
v_call: TRBV12-3/TRBV12-4; j_call: TRBJ1-4; d_call: -; clone_size: few; cdr3_aa: CASSLGGTATNEKLFF; cdr3_nt: TGTGCCAGCAGTTTGGGAGGCACTGCAACTAATGAAAAACTGTTTTTT
v_call: TRBV4-1; j_call: TRBJ1-4; d_call: -; clone_size: few; cdr3_aa: CASSRTQNMGLSEKLFF; cdr3_nt: TGCGCCAGCAGCCGAACTCAGAACATGGGTCTTAGTGAAAAACTGTTTTTT
v_call: TRBV7-2; j_call: TRBJ2-3; d_call: TRBD2; clone_size: many; cdr3_aa: CASSLEGLSPLQYF; cdr3_nt: TGTGCCAGCAGCTTAGAGGGACTAAGCCCCTTGCAGTATTTT
v_call: TRBV11-2; j_call: TRBJ2-3; d_call: -; clone_size: many; cdr3_aa: CASSLTPVDTQYF; cdr3_nt: TGTGCCAGCAGCTTAACGCCCGTCGATACGCAGTATTTT
v_call: TRBV3-1; j_call: TRBJ2-5; d_call: -; clone_size: few; cdr3_aa: CASSQTYREIWETQYF; cdr3_nt: TGTGCCAGCAGCCAGACCTATCGGGAGATTTGGGAGACCCAGTACTTC
v_call: TRBV7-9; j_call: TRBJ1-2; d_call: -; clone_size: many; cdr3_aa: CASSPVKENYGYTF; cdr3_nt: TGTGCCAGCAGCCCCGTGAAGGAAAACTATGGCTACACCTTC
v_call: TRBV19; j_call: TRBJ1-3; d_call: -; clone_size: few; cdr3_aa: CASSISPTTGNTIYF; cdr3_nt: TGTGCCAGTAGTATATCGCCGACAACCGGAAACACCATATATTTT
v_call: TRBV11-3; j_call: TRBJ2-3; d_call: -; clone_size: -; cdr3_aa: CASSSPPLAGITDTQYF; cdr3_nt: TGTGCCAGCAGCTCCCCTCCACTAGCAGGAATCACAGATACGCAGTATTTT
v_call: TRBV20-1; j_call: TRBJ1-6; d_call: TRBD1; clone_size: -; cdr3_aa: CSASDRGYNSPLHF; cdr3_nt: TGCAGTGCTAGCGACAGGGGTTATAATTCACCCCTCCACTTT
v_call: TRBV5-1; j_call: TRBJ1-2; d_call: -; clone_size: few; cdr3_aa: CASSLTVSSGYTF; cdr3_nt: TGCGCCAGCAGCTTAACAGTATCAAGTGGCTACACCTTC
v_call: TRBV10-3; j_call: TRBJ2-7; d_call: TRBD2; clone_size: many; cdr3_aa: CAISDPPGLAGGRSSYEQYF; cdr3_nt: TGTGCCATCAGTGACCCCCCGGGACTAGCGGGAGGCAGGAGCTCCTACGAGCAGTACTTC
v_call: TRBV11-2; j_call: TRBJ2-2; d_call: TRBD2; clone_size: -; cdr3_aa: CASSQLAGRATGELFF; cdr3_nt: TGTGCCAGCAGCCAGCTAGCGGGCCGGGCCACCGGGGAGCTGTTTTTT
v_call: TRBV4-3; j_call: TRBJ1-3; d_call: -; clone_size: -; cdr3_aa: CASSQQGSGNTIYF; cdr3_nt: TGCGCCAGCAGCCAACAGGGGTCAGGAAACACCATATATTTT
v_call: TRBV11-2; j_call: TRBJ2-2; d_call: TRBD2; clone_size: few; cdr3_aa: CASSASGRGTGELFF; cdr3_nt: TGTGCCAGCAGCGCTAGCGGGAGAGGAACCGGGGAGCTGTTTTTT
v_call: TRBV11-3; j_call: TRBJ2-1; d_call: TRBD2; clone_size: few; cdr3_aa: CASSPGTRRGNEQFF; cdr3_nt: TGTGCCAGCAGCCCCGGGACTAGGCGAGGGAATGAGCAGTTCTTC
v_call: TRBV4-1; j_call: TRBJ1-4; d_call: -; clone_size: few; cdr3_aa: CASSQQQGNEKLFF; cdr3_nt: TGCGCCAGCAGCCAACAGCAGGGTAACGAAAAACTGTTTTTT
v_call: TRBV7-2; j_call: TRBJ2-5; d_call: -; clone_size: few; cdr3_aa: CASSLARDSQYF; cdr3_nt: TGTGCCAGCAGCTTAGCCCGGGACTCCCAGTACTTC
v_call: TRBV12-3/TRBV12-4; j_call: TRBJ1-1; d_call: -; clone_size: -; cdr3_aa: CASRTRRNTEAFF; cdr3_nt: TGTGCCAGCAGAACAAGGAGGAACACTGAAGCTTTCTTT
v_call: TRBV7-6; j_call: TRBJ2-5; d_call: -; clone_size: few; cdr3_aa: CASSYTSETQYF; cdr3_nt: TGTGCCAGCAGCTACACTTCGGAGACCCAGTACTTC
v_call: TRBV25-1; j_call: TRBJ2-2; d_call: TRBD1; clone_size: -; cdr3_aa: CASSKPGQSNTGELFF; cdr3_nt: TGTGCCAGCAGTAAACCGGGACAGTCGAACACCGGGGAGCTGTTTTTT
v_call: TRBV12-5; j_call: TRBJ1-5; d_call: TRBD1; clone_size: -; cdr3_aa: CASGLGQGLNQPQHF; cdr3_nt: TGTGCTAGTGGTTTGGGACAGGGCCTCAATCAGCCCCAGCATTTT
v_call: TRBV29-1; j_call: TRBJ2-3; d_call: -; clone_size: few; cdr3_aa: CSVAVGTSTDTQYF; cdr3_nt: TGCAGCGTTGCCGTAGGCACTAGCACAGATACGCAGTATTTT